The 13 T cell receptor beta chains given below trace back to one sample, sequenced in a study of blood T cell repertoires in COVID-19. Profiling relied on immunoSEQ multiplex PCR, and the TCRdb table lists in-frame clones only, not all of them. The sample has a few hundred thousand clones, 85% to 90% seen once. The sample taken for sequencing was PBMCs or T cells enriched from blood (not recorded which). These receptors were obtained from a woman under 30 who had recovered from COVID-19.

V gene TRBV29-1 combines with J gene TRBJ1-1; D gene unclear. Germline loops: CDR1 SQVTM, CDR2 ANQGSEA. The V end was cut by 4 bases, the J end by 3 bases, with 6 bases between. The CDR3 length is 11 residues. The CDR3 DNA sequence: TGCAGCGTTGCAACGGACACTGAAGCTTTCTTT. Encoded protein: CSVATDTEAFF. The full variable domain, in which reference TRBV29-1 and TRBJ1-1 provide the parts outside the CDR3, is SAVISQKPSRDICQRGTSLTIQCQVDSQVTMMFWYRQQPGQSLTLIATANQGSEATYESGFVIDKFPISRPNLTFSTLTVSNMSPEDSSIYLCSVATDTEAFFGQGTRLTVV.

This chain uses TRBV18 with TRBJ1-1; possible D gene TRBD1, 5 bases. Looked up from germline, CDR1 is KGHSH and CDR2 is LQKENI. The V gene lost 3 bases and the J gene lost 0 bases, with 8 bases spanning the gap. This CDR3 comprises 14 residues. CDR3 DNA: TGTGCCAGCTCACCGGACACCATGAACACTGAAGCTTTCTTT. This translates into CASSPDTMNTEAFF.

This clone was picked up a small number of times. The chain uses TRBV5-1 and TRBJ1-4, with 9 bases that match TRBD1. The ends lost 5 bases at V and 8 bases at J; junction bases unmatched: 13. Germline loops: CDR1 SGHRS, CDR2 YFSETQ. The length of the CDR3 is 16 residues. The CDR3 is CASRLTGGISGEKLFF. CDR3 bases: TGCGCCAGCAGACTTACAGGGGGCATTTCGGGGGAAAAACTGTTTTTT. Using reference TRBV5-1 and TRBJ1-4 for the parts outside the CDR3, the full variable domain is KAGVTQTPRYLIKTRGQQVTLSCSPISGHRSVSWYQQTPGQGLQFLFEYFSETQRNKGNFPGRFSGRQFSNSRSEMNVSTLELGDSALYLCASRLTGGISGEKLFFGSGTQLSVL.

The V gene is TRBV4-2, the J gene TRBJ2-7; TRBD2 agrees at 7 bases. CDR1 and CDR2 (germline): LGHNA, YNFKEQ. The CDR3 is made up of 16 amino acids. V trimming: 0 bases; J trimming: 0 bases; junction bases outside the gene matches: 5. Written as DNA, the CDR3 is TGTGCCAGCAGCCAAGAGGGACTACACAGCTCCTACGAGCAGTACTTC. It encodes CASSQEGLHSSYEQYF.

The chain uses TRBV10-1 and TRBJ2-3; TRBD1 matches at 8 bases. Germline V gene data show CDR1 as WNHNN and CDR2 as SYGVQD (reference sequence). CDR3 length: 15 residues. V dropped 4 bases and J dropped 3; count of bases not matched to a gene: 6. The CDR3: CASSGRTGMTDTQYF. CDR3 nucleotide sequence: TGCGCCAGCAGTGGCCGGACAGGGATGACAGATACGCAGTATTTT.

This clone was seen a single time. J is TRBJ2-1 and V is TRBV3-1 (or the pseudogene TRBV3-2), with 13 bases that match TRBD2. Unmatched junction bases numbered 10, after V lost 5 bases and J lost 0 bases. This CDR3 contains 19 residues. CDR1 is LGHDT, CDR2 YNNKEL, per germline (reference sequence). The CDR3 nucleotides are TGTGCCAGCAGCGGAGGGACTAGCGGGGAAAAGAGCTCCTACAATGAGCAGTTCTTC. This encodes CASSGGTSGEKSSYNEQFF.

This rearrangement joins TRBV10-3 to TRBJ2-5; 8 nucleotides align to TRBD1. J was trimmed by 10 bases and V by 4 bases; bases with no gene match: 14. The CDR3 is made up of 15 amino acids. Germline V CDR1 and CDR2: ENHRY, SYGVKD. DNA for the CDR3: TGTGCCATCAGTGGGTCTGCAGGGGGCGAAGGGGACCAGTACTTC. Encoded protein: CAISGSAGGEGDQYF.

This clone was observed once. J is TRBJ2-1 and V is TRBV6-6; TRBD1 aligns across 11 bases. The trim removed 5 bases at V and 8 bases at J, leaving 8 bases unmatched. Germline-derived CDR1 and CDR2 are MNHNY and SVGAGI (reference sequence). The CDR3 loop spans 15 amino acids. The CDR3 nucleotides are TGTGCCAGCAGTCCCCCGGGACAGGGGGTCGATGAGCAGTTCTTC. Its translation is CASSPPGQGVDEQFF.

The V and J genes are TRBV6-5 and TRBJ1-6, with 10 bases that match TRBD1. The CDR3 contains 14 residues. CDR1 MNHEY and CDR2 SVGAGI come from the germline V gene. Losses at the gene ends were 6 bases for V and 9 bases for J; bases not matched to a gene: 5. The CDR3 spells CASSSGTGVSPLHF. CDR3 coding DNA: TGTGCCAGCAGCTCCGGGACAGGGGTTTCACCCCTCCACTTT.

The rearrangement links TRBV28 to TRBJ2-1; D remains unclear. Germline CDR1 and CDR2: MDHEN and SYDVKM. CDR3 length: 17 residues. V was cut by 4 bases and J by 2 bases, with 18 bases left in between. This CDR3 is CASSSPTGRHPYNEQFF. DNA of the CDR3: TGTGCCAGCAGTTCCCCGACGGGTAGGCACCCCTACAATGAGCAGTTCTTC.

The chain combines TRBV19 with TRBJ1-6, with D possibly being TRBD1 (6 bases). V was shortened by 4 bases and J by 5 bases, with 15 bases between the two germline ends. The CDR3 runs to 16 residues. Germline V gene lookup returns CDR1 LNHDA and CDR2 SQIVND (reference sequence). The chain's CDR3 is CASSRGWDTDNSPLHF. CDR3 DNA sequence: TGTGCCAGTAGTAGGGGCTGGGACACGGATAATTCACCCCTCCACTTT.

The J gene is TRBJ2-7, the V gene TRBV6-5, with 10 bases matching TRBD1. The CDR3 covers 13 residues. The V and J ends lost 8 bases and 2 bases, in that order; junction bases with no gene match: 3. Germline V CDR1 and CDR2: MNHEY, SVGAGI. The CDR3 loop is CASRDRGTYEQYF. The CDR3 bases are TGTGCCAGCCGGGACAGGGGCACCTACGAGCAGTACTTC.

The chain carries TRBV11-1 and TRBJ1-1; 9 bases are a match to TRBD1. The CDR3 is made up of 15 amino acids. CDR1 is SGHAT, CDR2 FQDESV, per germline (reference sequence). V gave up 5 bases and J gave up 1 base; unmatched junction bases: 5. CDR3 residues: CASSSRDRANTEAFF. The DNA of the CDR3 is TGTGCCAGCAGCAGTCGGGACAGGGCGAACACTGAAGCTTTCTTT.